This T cell receptor beta chain emerged from a study of preoperative IRX-2 immunotherapy in early breast cancer. The treatment here: preoperative locoregional IRX-2 cytokine immunotherapy. Preoperative locoregional IRX-2 cytokine immunotherapy was tested in the phase Ib source study. This table comes from immunoSEQ multiplex PCR, and its TCRdb copy is limited to in-frame clones, with some not included. The sample has 39,000 or so clones, roughly 77% seen once. The sequencing here drew on tumor tissue, taken after IRX-2 immunotherapy. The clonotype was recovered from a human donor with breast cancer.

The CDR3 reads CASSLALGARKLFF. The CDR3 region has the DNA TGTGCCAGCAGCTTAGCGCTAGGGGCGCGGAAACTGTTTTTT. This chain links TRBV11-1 with TRBJ1-4, with TRBD1 as a possible D gene (5 bases). From germline, CDR1 is SGHAT and CDR2 FQDESV (reference sequence). Deletions cut 0 bases from V and 11 bases from J, with 13 bases between. CDR3 length equals 14 residues.